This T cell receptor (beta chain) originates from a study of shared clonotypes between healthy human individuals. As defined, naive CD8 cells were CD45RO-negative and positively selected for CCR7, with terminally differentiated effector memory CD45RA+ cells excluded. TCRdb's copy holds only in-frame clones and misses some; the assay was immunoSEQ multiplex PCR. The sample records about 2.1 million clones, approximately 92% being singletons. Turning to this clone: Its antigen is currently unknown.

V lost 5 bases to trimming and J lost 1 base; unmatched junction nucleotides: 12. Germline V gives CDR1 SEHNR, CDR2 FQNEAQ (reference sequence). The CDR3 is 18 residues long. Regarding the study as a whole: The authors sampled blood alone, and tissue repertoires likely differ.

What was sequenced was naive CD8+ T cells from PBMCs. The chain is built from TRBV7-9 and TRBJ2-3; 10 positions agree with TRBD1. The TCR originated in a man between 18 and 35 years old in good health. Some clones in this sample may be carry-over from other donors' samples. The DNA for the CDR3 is TGTGCCAGCAGCAACCGAATCTCAGGGACAGGGGGCACAGATACGCAGTATTTT. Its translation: CASSNRISGTGGTDTQYF.